This record looks at one T cell receptor (beta chain) sequence and its context. Each CDR3 protein is one row after TCRdb ran MiXCR on the 5' RACE reads. The sample contains nearly 100,000 distinct CDR3 sequences, approximately 15% of which appear only once. This record comes from a study of T cells of healthy individuals. The CDR3 is 14 residues long. The trim removed 7 bases at V and 11 bases at J, leaving 12 bases unmatched. V gene TRBV12-3 or TRBV12-4 combines with J gene TRBJ2-2, with TRBD1 matching over 8 bases. The sequence was collected from a human donor in good health. CDR3 region: CASKRQGATFELFF. In DNA, the CDR3 is TGTGCCAGCAAGAGGCAGGGGGCAACTTTCGAGCTGTTTTTT.